This entry describes one T cell receptor (beta chain). Its matching antigen is unknown. The CDR3 totals 14 residues. V dropped 6 bases and J dropped 7; count of bases not matched to a gene: 6. The germline CDR1 and CDR2 sequences are MNHEY and SVGAGI. Stated time point: cycle 4 day 1 (C4D1), after more than 5 weeks of nivolumab. Relapses following autologous stem cell transplantation were seen in all patients, with brentuximab vedotin exposure varying. The data are from a study of PD-1 blockade in classical Hodgkin lymphoma. Findings and limits, study-wide: Nivolumab initiation under 1 year post-ASCT meant exclusion. Those achieving complete response showed baseline diversity like newly diagnosed patients.

Sequencing used immunoSEQ multiplex PCR; TCRdb keeps in-frame clones, though not all of them. This sample has 100,000 or so clones, with 75% to 95% found just once. Sequencing used peripheral blood mononuclear cells (PBMCs), obtained before the fourth cycle of nivolumab. The chain uses TRBV6-5 and TRBJ1-6, with 7 bases that match TRBD1. The receptor comes from a human donor with classical Hodgkin lymphoma. The chain's CDR3 is CASSQGVGNSPLHF. The CDR3 coding sequence is TGTGCCAGCAGCCAGGGGGTTGGGAATTCACCCCTCCACTTT.